The T cell receptor (beta chain) described here comes from a study of blood T cell repertoires in COVID-19. Across the whole study: PBMCs, B-cell-depleted T cells, or T cells provided the cDNA or gDNA that made up the material.

Sequenced by immunoSEQ multiplex PCR; TCRdb stores in-frame clones only, minus some. The repertoire includes more than 200,000 clones, around 84% of them detected once, and around 5% sits in the top ten. The CDR3 has 14 amino acids. Germline V gene data show CDR1 as SGDLS and CDR2 as YYNGEE. V lost 4 bases and J lost 0, with 9 bases in between. While infection was still active, Seattle patients were enrolled and then followed longitudinally. Specimen: peripheral blood. The receptor comes from a woman aged 55-75 years with COVID-19, enrolled during active disease. The chain is built from TRBV9 and TRBJ2-3, with D unclear. The CDR3 DNA follows: TGTGCCAGCAGCCCCTATACTAGCACAGATACGCAGTATTTT. Amino acids: CASSPYTSTDTQYF.